These 22 T cell receptor beta chains came from one sample sequenced in a study of human T cells and chemical hapten exposure. Time point noted: pre-sensitization, week 0. The treatment is: therapeutic diphenylcyclopropenone sensitization with weekly scalp DPC. One entry per CDR3 protein results from TCRdb running MiXCR on the RACE reads. The data show some 300,000 distinct CDR3 sequences, over 5% seen once. Sequencing was performed on whole blood, taken in connection with sensitization to the hapten diphenylcyclopropenone (DPC). These receptors were collected from a woman in her late teens or twenties with alopecia areata. Some clones in this sample may be carry-over from other donors' samples.

This clonotype was recorded a few times. The chain has TRBV6-6 and TRBJ2-2; 11 nucleotides line up with TRBD2. The trim removed 2 bases at V and 10 bases at J, leaving 6 bases unmatched. The CDR3 extends over 15 amino acids. Germline V CDR1 and CDR2: MNHNY, SVGAGI (reference sequence). This CDR3 reads CASSYGIAGGQELFF. CDR3 in DNA: TGTGCCAGCAGTTACGGCATAGCGGGGGGGCAGGAGCTGTTTTTT.

This sequence joins TRBV7-6 and TRBJ1-1, with TRBD1 identical over 8 bases. From germline, CDR1 is SGHVS and CDR2 FNYEAQ. The trim removed 5 bases at V and 0 bases at J, leaving 8 bases unmatched. This CDR3 contains 16 residues. The CDR3 sequence is CASSPGPGGMNTEAFF. The CDR3 DNA follows: TGTGCCAGCAGCCCAGGGCCAGGGGGCATGAACACTGAAGCTTTCTTT.

This clonotype was seen a few times. The genes are TRBV20-1 and TRBJ2-3; 10 bases fit TRBD2. The CDR3 is 15 amino acids. Germline V gene sequence: CDR1 DFQATT, CDR2 SNEGSKA (reference sequence). The ends lost 3 bases at V and 3 bases at J; junction bases unmatched: 6. This CDR3 reads CSARGTSERTDTQYF. As DNA, the CDR3 is TGCAGTGCTAGGGGGACTAGCGAGAGGACAGATACGCAGTATTTT.

The V gene is TRBV28, the J gene TRBJ1-2, with D maybe TRBD1 (6 bases). This CDR3 has 15 residues. Trimming removed 5 bases at V and 4 bases at J, with 17 bases between. Germline CDR1 and CDR2: MDHEN and SYDVKM. In nucleotides, the CDR3 is TGTGCCAGCAGTGTGGGGGTCGGGACACGCTATGGCTACACCTTC. Protein sequence: CASSVGVGTRYGYTF.

This clonotype was picked up a small number of times. V and J are TRBV20-1 and TRBJ2-1; D ambiguous. Germline V gene sequence: CDR1 DFQATT, CDR2 SNEGSKA (reference sequence). The CDR3 extends over 14 amino acids. With 3 bases removed from V and 5 bases from J, the gap between germline ends came to 14 bases. CDR3 region: CSASRPITDNEQFF. CDR3 sequence (DNA): TGCAGTGCTAGCCGACCAATTACGGACAATGAGCAGTTCTTC.

Concerning this clonotype itself: It is likely a read error: a sequence one base away is far more abundant. This chain uses TRBV2 with TRBJ1-1; no definite D call. Germline V CDR1 and CDR2: SNHLY, FYNNEI. The germline V and J ends were trimmed by 4 bases and 0 bases, with 6 bases remaining between them. This CDR3 has 13 amino acids. This CDR3 reads CASSAHMNTEAFF. Here the CDR3 DNA reads TGTGCCAGCAGTGCCCACATGAACACTGAAGCTTTCTTT.

This chain connects TRBV12-3 or TRBV12-4 to TRBJ2-1; 10 bases match TRBD2. J was trimmed by 7 bases and V by 8 bases; bases with no gene match: 11. This CDR3 has 15 residues. The CDR3, as DNA: TGTGCCAGCGGGAGAAGAGCGGGGGGGCCGAATGAGCAGTTCTTC. Translated: CASGRRAGGPNEQFF.

This clonotype is medium-sized (0.01 to 0.1%) by share. This chain connects TRBV6-2 or TRBV6-3 to TRBJ2-2, with 7 bases aligning to TRBD1. The CDR3 contains 15 residues. After removal of 6 bases from V and 4 bases from J, the junction contained 8 bases not matched to a gene. Germline CDR1 MNHEY, CDR2 SVGEGT. The CDR3: CASSLGQLTTGELFF. CDR3 coding DNA: TGTGCCAGCAGCTTGGGACAGCTAACCACCGGGGAGCTGTTTTTT.

The V gene is TRBV6-2 or TRBV6-3, the J gene TRBJ2-1; 11 bases fit TRBD2. Trimming at V came to 6 bases and at J to 4 bases, leaving 5 bases not matched to a gene. Germline V CDR1 and CDR2: MNHEY, SVGEGT. This CDR3 region has 15 residues. CDR3 nucleotide sequence: TGTGCCAGCAGACATGGGACTAGCGGATACAATGAGCAGTTCTTC. It encodes CASRHGTSGYNEQFF.

By share of the sample, this clonotype is large. The chain links TRBV28 to TRBJ1-1; D remains unclear. This CDR3 is built from 15 residues. Germline V gene sequence: CDR1 MDHEN, CDR2 SYDVKM. V was shortened by 1 base and J by 0 bases, with 9 bases between the two germline ends. CDR3 nucleotides: TGTGCCAGCAGTTTATCGGAGAGCATGAACACTGAAGCTTTCTTT. Amino acid sequence: CASSLSESMNTEAFF.

This chain uses TRBV12-3 or TRBV12-4 with TRBJ1-1; TRBD1 is a possible D gene (5 bases). The CDR3 length is 11 residues. The V and J ends lost 5 bases and 8 bases respectively, with 9 bases between them. CDR3 sequence: CASSVQDEAFF. As DNA, the CDR3 is TGTGCCAGCAGTGTACAGGACGAAGCTTTCTTT.

This clonotype was seen at least ten times. This chain links TRBV28 with TRBJ1-2, with D perhaps TRBD1 (5 bases). Per germline, CDR1 MDHEN and CDR2 SYDVKM. The V and J ends lost 7 bases and 3 bases respectively, with 15 bases between them. The CDR3 has 14 residues. DNA of the CDR3: TGTGCCAGCACCGGATTAGACAGAGACTATGGCTACACCTTC. Encoded protein: CASTGLDRDYGYTF.

In this sample, this clonotype turned up a few times. V gene TRBV4-3 combines with J gene TRBJ1-1; D is ambiguous. CDR3 length: 14 residues. The V gene lost 1 base and the J gene lost 8 bases, with 14 bases spanning the gap. In germline, CDR1 is LGHNA, CDR2 YSLEER. CDR3 nucleotides: TGCGCCAGCAGCCAAGTGGGTACCGGACGCGAAGCTTTCTTT. Amino acid sequence: CASSQVGTGREAFF.

The table lists this clonotype with many counts. The V gene is TRBV2, the J gene TRBJ1-1; D possibly corresponds to TRBD1 (6 bases). Germline CDR1 is SNHLY and CDR2 is FYNNEI. V lost 2 bases and J lost 2, with 12 bases in between. The CDR3 spans 15 residues. In DNA, the CDR3 is TGTGCCAGCAGTGAATCGCCAGGGGTTAACACTGAAGCTTTCTTT. This encodes CASSESPGVNTEAFF.

In this sample, this clonotype turned up many times. The J gene is TRBJ1-6, the V gene TRBV6-5; the D is unclear. The germline gives CDR1 MNHEY, CDR2 SVGAGI. CDR3 size: 13 residues. The V gene lost 4 bases and the J gene lost 7 bases, with 8 bases spanning the gap. CDR3 loop: CASSSYLNSPLHF. The CDR3 DNA is TGTGCCAGCAGTTCCTACCTAAATTCACCCCTCCACTTT.

This clonotype was observed a handful of times. V usage is TRBV20-1 and J usage is TRBJ1-2; tentatively, D is TRBD1 (5 bases). Germline V gene sequence: CDR1 DFQATT, CDR2 SNEGSKA (reference sequence). Trimming took 3 bases from V and 3 from J, leaving 8 bases between them. The CDR3 consists of 12 residues. CDR3 in amino acids: CSARETDYGYTF. CDR3 in DNA: TGCAGTGCTAGGGAGACAGACTATGGCTACACCTTC.

This clonotype was recorded at least ten times. The V gene is TRBV19, the J gene TRBJ2-2; D is unclear. Germline-derived CDR1 and CDR2 are LNHDA and SQIVND (reference sequence). With 6 bases removed from V and 0 bases from J, the gap between germline ends came to 14 bases. This CDR3 is 16 amino acids long. Here the CDR3 reads CASRFRATANTGELFF. In DNA, the CDR3 is TGTGCCAGTAGATTCCGGGCCACGGCGAACACCGGGGAGCTGTTTTTT.

This clonotype has a handful of counts. The chain carries TRBV19 and TRBJ2-1, with D maybe TRBD2 (6 bases). The germline V and J ends were trimmed by 7 bases and 0 bases, with 16 bases remaining between them. CDR3 length: 16 residues. Germline lookup yields CDR1 LNHDA and CDR2 SQIVND (reference sequence). This chain's CDR3 is CASNIARGSSYNEQFF. As DNA, the CDR3 is TGTGCCAGTAATATCGCGCGGGGCAGCTCCTACAATGAGCAGTTCTTC.

This clonotype has at least ten counts. The chain has TRBV28 and TRBJ2-1, with D maybe TRBD1 (6 bases). The germline V gene encodes CDR1 MDHEN and CDR2 SYDVKM. The V and J ends lost 6 bases and 0 bases respectively, with 15 bases between them. CDR3 length: 16 amino acids. Here the CDR3 reads CASSSEQGSSYNEQFF. For the CDR3, the DNA is TGTGCCAGCAGCTCTGAACAGGGCAGCTCCTACAATGAGCAGTTCTTC.

As to this clonotype: A read error may be the cause here, since a much bigger clone is one base away. Likely a read error: the CDR3 ends without its conserved phenylalanine or tryptophan. V is TRBV7-9 and J is TRBJ2-1; possible D gene TRBD2, 5 bases. V was clipped by 5 bases and J by 10 bases, with 18 bases between them. The CDR3 spans 14 residues. Germline V gene data show CDR1 as SEHNR and CDR2 as FQNEAQ (reference sequence). The CDR3: CASSPRAGEKEQFY. The CDR3 DNA reads TGTGCCAGCAGCCCACGCGCCGGGGAGAAGGAGCAGTTCTAC.

The V gene is TRBV4-3, the J gene TRBJ1-6, with 9 bases matching TRBD1. J was trimmed by 8 bases and V by 3 bases; bases with no gene match: 5. Germline CDR1 and CDR2: LGHNA and YSLEER. The CDR3 runs 15 residues. The CDR3 DNA sequence: TGCGCCAGCAGCCAGATAGACAGGGGGTATTCACCCCTCCACTTT. Its protein product is CASSQIDRGYSPLHF.

The chain links TRBV4-3 to TRBJ1-2; TRBD1 agrees at 7 bases. The CDR3 is 15 amino acids. Germline loops: CDR1 LGHNA, CDR2 YSLEER. The V segment lost 2 bases and the J segment 6 bases; nucleotides outside the gene matches: 9. The CDR3 bases are TGCGCCAGCAGCCAACAGACAGGGAGGGAGGATGGCTACACCTTC. This codes for CASSQQTGREDGYTF.